Detailed here is one T cell receptor beta chain. Its antigen specificity is not known. Within one base of it there is no much larger clone, and no base qualities were kept. This sample is part of a study of CD8 T cells in ankylosing spondylitis (dated by TCRdb to about 2017). About the full investigation: T cell receptor beta repertoires were profiled in healthy donors and ankylosing spondylitis patients so that disease-linked TCR variants could be found. Peripheral blood samples were taken, and synovial fluid was additionally collected from ankylosing spondylitis patients. The full study cohort comprised around 25 ankylosing spondylitis patients and over a hundred healthy donors.

The germline V gene (reference sequence) supplies CDR1 MNHEY and CDR2 SMNVEV. A distance of 23 bases separates the germline ends of V and J, which lose 6 bases and 2 bases respectively. The CDR3, from cysteine to phenylalanine, totals 18 residues. Only the CDR3 region is kept as DNA, spanning 54 bases read in frame from base 1. Results and caveats for the whole study, not just this receptor: Some TCR beta motif variants had previously been reported in synovial fluid and blood of reactive arthritis patients, which suggested common disease-initiation mechanisms. In peripheral blood, the disease-linked clones were found at relatively low frequencies and had a CD8+ phenotype. A TCR beta motif made up of several highly homologous amino acid variants appeared to be characteristic of blood from ankylosing spondylitis patients. According to the report, matched synovial fluid samples from ankylosing spondylitis patients were significantly enriched for the disease-linked clones.

The listed sequencing device is Illumina HiSeq 2500. Quantitative 5'-RACE with molecular barcodes was the method used to prepare the TCR beta libraries. The study's processing was this. To identify disease-linked TCR variants, a new computational method was used, one built on a probabilistic model of VDJ rearrangement. TCRdb took the public reads, trimmed them with fastp at Q25, ran MiXCR for clone calling and kept in-frame beta chains. Each CDR3 protein gets just one entry, which takes the most common genes and DNA from the rows behind it. The V and J calls here are based on TCRdb, not the publication. Present in this sample are about 750,000 distinct CDR3 sequences, around a fifth of which were seen just once. Clones ranked in the top ten supply under 20% of the sample.

Sequencing was performed on blood, either unsorted or a sorted T cell fraction (not recorded which). The chain links TRBV27 with TRBJ2-1; matching of 6 bases hints at TRBD2 as the D gene. This receptor was obtained from a male donor with ankylosing spondylitis. The CDR3 in this case is CASRKAGGGLSPYNEQFF. The DNA sequence is given as TGTGCCAGCAGGAAAGCCGGGGGTGGCCTCAGCCCCTACAATGAGCAGTTCTTC.